These T cell receptor beta chains were read from a single sample in a study of shared clonotypes between healthy human individuals. Sequenced by immunoSEQ multiplex PCR; TCRdb stores in-frame clones only, minus some. The sample carries around 2,000,000 clones, roughly 91% recorded once. Sequenced material: naive CD8+ T cells from PBMCs. These receptors all stem from a man between 18 and 35 years old in good health. Some clones in this sample may be carry-over from other donors' samples. Both conserved end residues are part of each CDR3. Each record gives: CDR3 protein, CDR3 DNA, V gene, clone size, J gene, D gene, CDR3 length. A D gene is named only where the DNA matches it firmly. Clone size is not always given. Where it is, it says once, few, many or a class for expanded clones.

cdr3_aa: CASSIGSSGTRLFF
cdr3_nt: TGTGCCAGCAGTATAGGTTCGAGCGGGACACGGCTGTTTTTT
v_call: TRBV27
clone_size: .
j_call: TRBJ2-2
d_call: .
cdr3_length: 14

cdr3_aa: CASSPRWTSEKETQYF
cdr3_nt: TGTGCCAGCAGCCCACGGTGGACTAGTGAGAAAGAGACCCAGTACTTC
v_call: TRBV5-6
clone_size: .
j_call: TRBJ2-5
d_call: TRBD2
cdr3_length: 16

cdr3_aa: CASSYSAYTLQETQYF
cdr3_nt: TGTGCCAGCAGTTACTCGGCCTACACCTTACAAGAGACCCAGTACTTC
v_call: TRBV6-5
clone_size: .
j_call: TRBJ2-5
d_call: .
cdr3_length: 16

cdr3_aa: CATSTAKGQNYGYTF
cdr3_nt: TGTGCCACCAGCACCGCCAAGGGACAGAACTATGGCTACACCTTC
v_call: TRBV15
clone_size: .
j_call: TRBJ1-2
d_call: TRBD1
cdr3_length: 15

cdr3_aa: CASSSGQGLLFSNQPQHF
cdr3_nt: TGTGCCAGCAGTTCGGGACAGGGGTTACTCTTTAGCAATCAGCCCCAGCATTTT
v_call: TRBV28
clone_size: .
j_call: TRBJ1-5
d_call: TRBD1
cdr3_length: 18

cdr3_aa: CASSPSGPSSYEQYF
cdr3_nt: TGTGCCAGCTCACCTAGCGGTCCTAGCTCCTACGAGCAGTACTTC
v_call: TRBV18
clone_size: .
j_call: TRBJ2-7
d_call: .
cdr3_length: 15

cdr3_aa: CASSYSPTWPQHF
cdr3_nt: TGTGCCAGCAGTTACTCTCCGACCTGGCCCCAGCATTTT
v_call: TRBV6-6
clone_size: .
j_call: TRBJ1-5
d_call: .
cdr3_length: 13

cdr3_aa: CASRFGSGELFF
cdr3_nt: TGTGCCAGCAGGTTTGGATCCGGGGAGCTGTTTTTT
v_call: TRBV7-8
clone_size: .
j_call: TRBJ2-2
d_call: .
cdr3_length: 12

cdr3_aa: CASSLRTGGASEAFF
cdr3_nt: TGTGCCAGCAGCCTACGGACAGGGGGGGCCAGTGAAGCTTTCTTT
v_call: TRBV7-6
clone_size: few
j_call: TRBJ1-1
d_call: TRBD1
cdr3_length: 15

cdr3_aa: CASRGQGNQPQHF
cdr3_nt: TGTGCCAGTAGGGGACAGGGCAATCAGCCCCAGCATTTT
v_call: TRBV19
clone_size: .
j_call: TRBJ1-5
d_call: TRBD1
cdr3_length: 13

cdr3_aa: CASSLYGRGRIDEQFF
cdr3_nt: TGTGCCAGCAGTTTATATGGCAGGGGGCGTATCGATGAGCAGTTCTTC
v_call: TRBV27
clone_size: .
j_call: TRBJ2-1
d_call: TRBD1
cdr3_length: 16

cdr3_aa: CASSFRDHGVSTEAFF
cdr3_nt: TGCGCCAGCAGCTTCCGGGACCATGGCGTGAGCACTGAAGCTTTCTTT
v_call: TRBV5-1
clone_size: .
j_call: TRBJ1-1
d_call: .
cdr3_length: 16

cdr3_aa: CASSLTGVSYGYTF
cdr3_nt: TGTGCCAGTAGTTTAACAGGGGTATCCTATGGCTACACCTTC
v_call: TRBV19
clone_size: .
j_call: TRBJ1-2
d_call: TRBD1
cdr3_length: 14

cdr3_aa: CASSSDGGYEQYF
cdr3_nt: TGTGCCAGCAGCAGCGACGGCGGCTACGAGCAGTACTTC
v_call: TRBV28
clone_size: .
j_call: TRBJ2-7
d_call: .
cdr3_length: 13

cdr3_aa: CATSRGVGLLNEQFF
cdr3_nt: TGTGCCACCAGCAGAGGTGTTGGCCTTTTGAATGAGCAGTTCTTC
v_call: TRBV15
clone_size: .
j_call: TRBJ2-1
d_call: .
cdr3_length: 15

cdr3_aa: CASSSGQKETQYF
cdr3_nt: TGTGCCAGCAGCTCCGGACAGAAAGAGACCCAGTACTTC
v_call: TRBV13
clone_size: once
j_call: TRBJ2-5
d_call: .
cdr3_length: 13

cdr3_aa: CASSLRSPYNEQFF
cdr3_nt: TGTGCCAGCAGTTTACGTTCACCCTACAATGAGCAGTTCTTC
v_call: TRBV27
clone_size: .
j_call: TRBJ2-1
d_call: .
cdr3_length: 14

cdr3_aa: CAWRRIYSNQPQHF
cdr3_nt: TGTGCCTGGAGGAGGATTTATAGCAATCAGCCCCAGCATTTT
v_call: TRBV30
clone_size: .
j_call: TRBJ1-5
d_call: .
cdr3_length: 14

cdr3_aa: CASSLGGTTEAFF
cdr3_nt: TGCGCCAGCAGCTTGGGGGGGACCACTGAAGCTTTCTTT
v_call: TRBV5-1
clone_size: .
j_call: TRBJ1-1
d_call: .
cdr3_length: 13

cdr3_aa: CASSFFPRMEGRNEQYF
cdr3_nt: TGCGCCAGCAGCTTTTTCCCCAGGATGGAGGGCCGAAACGAGCAGTACTTC
v_call: TRBV5-1
clone_size: .
j_call: TRBJ2-7
d_call: .
cdr3_length: 17

cdr3_aa: CASSLGPGTSVGGTQYF
cdr3_nt: TGTGCCAGCAGTTTAGGCCCTGGGACTAGCGTAGGGGGGACCCAGTACTTC
v_call: TRBV28
clone_size: .
j_call: TRBJ2-5
d_call: TRBD2
cdr3_length: 17

cdr3_aa: CASRNPRTDTQYF
cdr3_nt: TGTGCCAGCAGAAACCCTCGGACAGATACGCAGTATTTT
v_call: TRBV6-4
clone_size: .
j_call: TRBJ2-3
d_call: .
cdr3_length: 13

cdr3_aa: CASSWGTGGYEQYF
cdr3_nt: TGCGCCAGCAGCTGGGGGACAGGGGGCTACGAGCAGTACTTC
v_call: TRBV5-1
clone_size: once
j_call: TRBJ2-7
d_call: TRBD1
cdr3_length: 14

cdr3_aa: CASSLHTDTQYF
cdr3_nt: TGCGCCAGCAGCCTACACACAGATACGCAGTATTTT
v_call: TRBV5-1
clone_size: .
j_call: TRBJ2-3
d_call: .
cdr3_length: 12